This T cell receptor (beta chain) was sequenced for a study of T cells in Graves' hyperthyroidism and ophthalmopathy (dated by TCRdb to the late 2010s). A note on the overall study: TCR V-J signatures able to tell the groups apart were searched for in a discovery cohort of 95 or so patients, of whom roughly 42 had Graves' ophthalmopathy and roughly 59 had stable Graves' hyperthyroidism. Prospective prediction of ophthalmopathy was tested in an independent validation cohort consisting of fewer than 20 hyperthyroidism patients and approximately 16 patients who later progressed to ophthalmopathy. The approximately 97 discovery patients were randomly divided into training and test sets at a 7:3 ratio. In over five Graves' hyperthyroidism patients, the study also compared T-cell repertoires from thyroid tissue with T-cell repertoires from blood. After blood sampling, hyperthyroidism patients were treated with methimazole at a starting dose of 30 mg daily, and ophthalmopathy patients were treated with high-dose intravenous methylprednisolone. The paper reports TCR Vbeta CDR3 sequencing of 135 peripheral blood samples: over 40 ophthalmopathy, about 75 hyperthyroidism and about 17 progressor patients. Results the study describes overall, beyond this receptor: In validation, progression to ophthalmopathy was predicted by the model with approximately 67% sensitivity and roughly 76% specificity, a median of around 6.5 months before onset. Sample size was not statistically predetermined, and blinding of investigators to group allocation was not performed. Most expanded thyroid clonotypes (frequency above 0.001) were also found in blood, which suggests that blood repertoires may mirror thyroid immune responses. Ophthalmopathy was separated from stable hyperthyroidism by a 13 V-J signature model, with around 90% sensitivity and approximately 81% specificity obtained in cross-validation and 80%/75% obtained in testing.

A patient counted as having stable Graves' hyperthyroidism if no progression to ophthalmopathy occurred over 18 months of follow-up. Hyperthyroidism patients were aged 18 to 65 years and newly diagnosed, with disease duration of less than 2 months. The study excluded patients with uncontrolled infections, other autoimmune diseases, pregnancy or lactation. Diagnoses were established on the basis of clinical symptoms, serum thyroxine and TRAb, thyroid ultrasound, and orbital computed tomography. Trizol reagent was used to extract total RNA, and RNA quality was then checked on an Agilent 2100 Bioanalyzer. The germline V gene gives CDR1 as SNHLY and CDR2 as FYNNEI. The CDR3 runs 13 residues from the cysteine to the phenylalanine. Kept here is only the CDR3 DNA, which spans 39 bases and is read in frame from base 1. The germline ends are 13 bases apart after V is trimmed by 2 bases and J by 9 bases. This clonotype was recorded at least ten times. There is no known antigen for this receptor. No much larger clone exists at a distance of one base, and base qualities are not known.

The TCR beta CDR3 regions were amplified from RNA transcripts. The first round of RT-PCR for the TCR CDR3 was performed with the HTBI primer set and the Qiagen OneStep RT-PCR kit. Libraries were constructed in a second round of multiplex PCR, after which size selection and purification were performed. Libraries were sequenced paired-end with 100 bp reads on an Illumina HiSeq2000. In the authors' own workflow: SOAPnuke was used to process the raw data, throwing out any read that contained adapters or uncalled bases, had a mean Phred below 15, or lacked an exact constant-primer or identifier match. High-quality paired reads were merged with COPE v1.2.5, and unique nucleotide sequences were defined as clonotypes. MiTCR v1.1 was used to align the clonotypes against IMGT TRBV, TRBD and TRBJ reference segments. Only V-J combinations with frequency above 0.0001, covering approximately 99% of repertoires, were analysed. A TCS score was defined as the ratio of F50 (clonal expansion) to E x V (chaos), with BLOSUM62-based TCRdist applied between CDR3 peptides within each V-J. Welch's t-statistics and random forest reduced around 510 V-J features to roughly 13, which were used in a naive Bayes classifier (R e1071). The raw public reads went through TCRdb reprocessing: fastp at Q25, MiXCR clone calling, in-frame beta chains kept. All rows with the same CDR3 protein become a single entry with the most common DNA and genes. These V and J calls are TCRdb output, not the study's own analysis. This sample lists 560,000 or so distinct CDR3 sequences; 35% to 55% were detected once. The top ten clonotypes cover about 7.9% of the sample.

The sample was peripheral blood or thyroid tissue (not recorded which). This clonotype was sampled from a woman between 18 and 29 years old with Graves' hyperthyroidism. Donor details come from another sample of the same person, matched by shared clones. The chain is assembled from TRBV2 and TRBJ1-1, with the D gene too uncertain to name. In nucleotides, the sequence is TGTGCCAGCAGTGAAAGGGAACGCGAGCAAGCTTTCTTT. This gives the protein CASSEREREQAFF.